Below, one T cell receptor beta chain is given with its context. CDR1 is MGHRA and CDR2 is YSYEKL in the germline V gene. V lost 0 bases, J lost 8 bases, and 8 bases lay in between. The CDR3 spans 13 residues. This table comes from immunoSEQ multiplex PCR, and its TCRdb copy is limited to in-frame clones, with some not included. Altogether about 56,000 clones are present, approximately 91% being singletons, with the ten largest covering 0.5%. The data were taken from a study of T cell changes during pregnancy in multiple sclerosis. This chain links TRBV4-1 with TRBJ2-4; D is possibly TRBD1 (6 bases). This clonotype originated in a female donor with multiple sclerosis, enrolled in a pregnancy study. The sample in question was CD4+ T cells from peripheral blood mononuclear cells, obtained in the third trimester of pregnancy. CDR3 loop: CASSQEGADIQYF. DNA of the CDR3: TGCGCCAGCAGCCAAGAGGGGGCGGACATTCAGTACTTC.